Below are 20 T cell receptor beta chains sequenced from a single sample in a study of blood T cells in healthy people across ages. The authors ran a second PCR of about 7 to 12 cycles using a sample-barcoded 5' primer and a J-beta primer mix. Each CDR3 protein gets one entry after TCRdb re-called the 5' RACE reads with MiXCR. The sample has roughly 1.7 million distinct CDR3 sequences, roughly a third seen once. Sample: blood. These receptors were obtained from a woman between 25 and 40 years old in good health.

This chain joins TRBV11-2 and TRBJ2-1; D may correspond to TRBD1 or TRBD2 (5 bases each). The assigned J gene may be wrong: the sequence end matches TRBJ2-7 better. The germline gives CDR1 SGHAT, CDR2 FQNNGV. The CDR3 extends over 15 amino acids. The CDR3 nucleotides are TGTGCCAGCAGCCAAAGACGGGACCACTACAATGAGCAGTACTTC. Amino acid sequence: CASSQRRDHYNEQYF.

The chain joins TRBV9 to TRBJ2-2, with a possible D match to TRBD1 (6 bases). Per the germline V gene, CDR1 is SGDLS and CDR2 is YYNGEE. V was cut by 0 bases and J by 6 bases, with 12 bases left in between. The CDR3 has 15 residues. CDR3 DNA sequence: TGTGCCAGCAGCGTAGTAGGTCGGACAGCCGGGGAGCTGTTTTTT. Amino acid sequence: CASSVVGRTAGELFF.

The chain is built from TRBV11-2 and TRBJ2-1, with D possibly being TRBD1 or TRBD2 (5 bases each). The CDR3 runs to 17 residues. The ends were cut back, 1 base at V and 1 base at J, with 14 bases in the middle. Germline V CDR1 and CDR2: SGHAT, FQNNGV. CDR3 sequence (DNA): TGTGCCAGCAGCTTAGTCTTTCGGGGCCCGTCCTACAATGAGCAGTTCTTC. Amino acids: CASSLVFRGPSYNEQFF.

This CDR3 reads CASSPGTSGVREQFF. The CDR3, as DNA: TGTGCCAGCAGTCCCGGGACTAGCGGGGTACGGGAGCAGTTCTTC. V and J are TRBV28 and TRBJ2-1, with 13 bases that match TRBD2. The CDR3 consists of 15 residues. CDR1 and CDR2 from the germline V gene are MDHEN and SYDVKM. Losses at the gene ends were 5 bases for V and 10 bases for J; bases not matched to a gene: 8.

As to this clonotype: A much larger clone lies a single base off, so this may be a read error. V gene TRBV27 combines with J gene TRBJ2-5, with a weak D call TRBD2 (5 bases). This CDR3 comprises 14 residues. CDR1 and CDR2 (germline): MNHEY, SMNVEV (reference sequence). The CDR3 reads CTSSFDGRGETQYF. In DNA, the CDR3 is TGTACCAGCAGTTTCGATGGCCGGGGAGAGACCCAGTACTTC.

The sample holds many counts of this clonotype. The gene calls are TRBV7-9 and TRBJ2-5, with 9 bases lining up with TRBD2. The J segment lost 0 bases and the V segment lost 4 bases, leaving 9 bases of the junction unmatched. The CDR3 runs to 17 residues. CDR1 is SEHNR, CDR2 FQNEAQ, per germline (reference sequence). The CDR3 region has the DNA TGTGCCAGCAGCTCGGGGCTAGCGGGGAGTTACCAAGAGACCCAGTACTTC. It translates to CASSSGLAGSYQETQYF.

This chain joins TRBV4-1 and TRBJ2-5, with a possible D match to TRBD2 (6 bases). Between the trimmed V and J ends, which lost 1 base and 11 bases, there was a span of 23 bases. This CDR3 has 16 residues. Germline V gives CDR1 MGHRA, CDR2 YSYEKL. The CDR3 region is CASSQGSIAEAWEQYF. Written as DNA, the CDR3 is TGCGCCAGCAGCCAAGGCAGTATAGCGGAGGCCTGGGAGCAGTACTTC.

The chain employs TRBV7-9 and TRBJ2-1; D is possibly TRBD2 (6 bases). This CDR3 is built from 14 residues. Trimming removed 5 bases from V and 10 bases from J, with 18 bases in between. From germline, CDR1 is SEHNR and CDR2 FQNEAQ (reference sequence). The CDR3 DNA reads as TGTGCCAGCAGCGGGAGGTCCTTCGTCGGCGAGCAGTTCTTC. Translation: CASSGRSFVGEQFF.

This clonotype was counted a few times. V gene TRBV28 combines with J gene TRBJ2-6; D might be TRBD1 or TRBD2, each matching 5 bases. V was shortened by 11 bases and J by 1 base, with 15 bases between the two germline ends. From germline, CDR1 is MDHEN and CDR2 SYDVKM. This CDR3 comprises 15 residues. CDR3 sequence (DNA): TGTGCCGGGGGATTTGTGGGGTCTGGGGCCAACGTCCTGACTTTC. It translates to CAGGFVGSGANVLTF. Filled out from reference TRBV28 and TRBJ2-6, the complete variable domain reads DVKVTQSSRYLVKRTGEKVFLECVQDMDHENMFWYRQDPGLGLRLIYFSYDVKMKEKGDIPEGYSVSREKKERFSLILESASTNQTSMYLCAGGFVGSGANVLTFGAGSRLTVL.

The chain combines TRBV13 with TRBJ1-1; D may be TRBD1 (5 bases). CDR3 size: 16 residues. Trimming pared 0 bases from V and 3 bases from J, leaving 14 bases between. Germline V gene lookup returns CDR1 PRHDT and CDR2 FYEKMQ (reference sequence). DNA for the CDR3: TGTGCCAGCAGCTTAGGCGTTCCGGGGGTTTACACTGAAGCTTTCTTT. Protein sequence: CASSLGVPGVYTEAFF.

This clonotype was detected only a few times. The chain links TRBV11-2 to TRBJ1-2; D not certain. Trimming shortened V by 4 bases and J by 3 bases, and 9 bases separated the two germline ends. Per germline, CDR1 SGHAT and CDR2 FQNNGV. The CDR3 contains 13 residues. The CDR3, as DNA: TGTGCCAGCAGCTCAACCCGGGACTATGGCTACACCTTC. Residues: CASSSTRDYGYTF.

The chain links TRBV20-1 to TRBJ2-4; D remains unclear. Germline CDR1 and CDR2: DFQATT and SNEGSKA (reference sequence). The length of the CDR3 is 14 residues. The CDR3 nucleotides read TGCGGCGCTCGTTCAGGAGCCGCCAAAAACATTCAGTACTTC. Its protein product is CGARSGAAKNIQYF.

This clonotype was recorded a few times. This chain joins TRBV7-2 and TRBJ1-1; 9 bases line up with TRBD1. J was trimmed by 6 bases and V by 5 bases; bases with no gene match: 4. Per germline, CDR1 SGHTA and CDR2 FQGNSA. CDR3 size: 13 residues. The CDR3 nucleotides read TGTGCCAGCAGCCGATACAGGGGGCCTGAAGCTTTCTTT. It yields the protein CASSRYRGPEAFF.

The chain employs TRBV4-1 and TRBJ1-2; TRBD1 might be the D (6 bases). Germline CDR1 is MGHRA and CDR2 is YSYEKL. This CDR3 spans 15 amino acids. V was pared by 0 bases and J by 8 bases, with 16 bases between. The CDR3 region has the DNA TGCGCCAGCAGCCAAGATCCAGGGGCGGCTTGGGGCTACACCTTC. Its protein is CASSQDPGAAWGYTF.

To note about this clonotype: A much larger clone differs from this one at a single base, so this may be a read error. J is TRBJ2-3 and V is TRBV6-6; no clear D gene. Germline lookup yields CDR1 MNHNY and CDR2 SVGAGI (reference sequence). V gave up 9 bases and J gave up 1 base, with 8 bases separating them. The CDR3 spans 12 residues. CDR3 bases: TGTGCCAGGGAAGAGGGCACAGATACGCAGTATTTT. This codes for CAREEGTDTQYF.

This clonotype was observed a few times. The chain couples TRBV20-1 to TRBJ2-7, with 8 bases identical to TRBD1. CDR1 and CDR2 from the germline V gene are DFQATT and SNEGSKA (reference sequence). The V segment lost 7 bases and the J segment 4 bases; nucleotides outside the gene matches: 9. The CDR3 is 13 residues long. Written as DNA, the CDR3 is TGCAGTGGTCCGGGACAGGCATTATACGAGCAGTACTTC. Its protein product is CSGPGQALYEQYF.

The sample holds a few counts of this clonotype. This chain links TRBV5-1 with TRBJ2-4; D is unresolved. The V gene's germline CDR1 is SGHRS and CDR2 YFSETQ. CDR3 size: 15 residues. V dropped 0 bases and J dropped 13 bases, with 20 bases sitting between them. CDR3 bases: TGCGCCAGCAGCTTGGGTGGGCAGGTTCTGCAAGAGCAGTACTTC. This gives the protein CASSLGGQVLQEQYF.

The rearrangement uses TRBV29-1 and TRBJ1-3, with D unclear. CDR3 size: 14 residues. Germline CDR1 is SQVTM and CDR2 is ANQGSEA. Trimming cost V 7 bases and J 5 bases, with 18 bases left between them. CDR3 nucleotides: TGCAGCGCTATAGACGGACTGAGTAGAAACACCATATATTTT. Translation: CSAIDGLSRNTIYF.

This clonotype was counted between two and nine times. The chain recombines TRBV27 with TRBJ1-2, with a weak D call TRBD1 (6 bases). CDR3 length equals 17 residues. Germline CDR1 and CDR2: MNHEY and SMNVEV (reference sequence). Trimming cost V 5 bases and J 5 bases, with 24 bases left between them. This CDR3 reads CASSPRGSGVTDYGYTF. DNA of the CDR3: TGTGCCAGCAGTCCCCGGGGATCAGGGGTGACAGATTATGGCTACACCTTC.

CDR3 region: CASSLPQGEEQYF. CDR3 bases: TGTGCCAGCAGTTTACCACAGGGTGAAGAGCAGTACTTC. The V call is TRBV28, the J call TRBJ2-5, with D perhaps TRBD1 (6 bases). Trimming left V 2 bases short and J 11 bases short, with 15 bases between. Germline CDR1 reads MDHEN; CDR2 reads SYDVKM. This CDR3 has 13 amino acids.